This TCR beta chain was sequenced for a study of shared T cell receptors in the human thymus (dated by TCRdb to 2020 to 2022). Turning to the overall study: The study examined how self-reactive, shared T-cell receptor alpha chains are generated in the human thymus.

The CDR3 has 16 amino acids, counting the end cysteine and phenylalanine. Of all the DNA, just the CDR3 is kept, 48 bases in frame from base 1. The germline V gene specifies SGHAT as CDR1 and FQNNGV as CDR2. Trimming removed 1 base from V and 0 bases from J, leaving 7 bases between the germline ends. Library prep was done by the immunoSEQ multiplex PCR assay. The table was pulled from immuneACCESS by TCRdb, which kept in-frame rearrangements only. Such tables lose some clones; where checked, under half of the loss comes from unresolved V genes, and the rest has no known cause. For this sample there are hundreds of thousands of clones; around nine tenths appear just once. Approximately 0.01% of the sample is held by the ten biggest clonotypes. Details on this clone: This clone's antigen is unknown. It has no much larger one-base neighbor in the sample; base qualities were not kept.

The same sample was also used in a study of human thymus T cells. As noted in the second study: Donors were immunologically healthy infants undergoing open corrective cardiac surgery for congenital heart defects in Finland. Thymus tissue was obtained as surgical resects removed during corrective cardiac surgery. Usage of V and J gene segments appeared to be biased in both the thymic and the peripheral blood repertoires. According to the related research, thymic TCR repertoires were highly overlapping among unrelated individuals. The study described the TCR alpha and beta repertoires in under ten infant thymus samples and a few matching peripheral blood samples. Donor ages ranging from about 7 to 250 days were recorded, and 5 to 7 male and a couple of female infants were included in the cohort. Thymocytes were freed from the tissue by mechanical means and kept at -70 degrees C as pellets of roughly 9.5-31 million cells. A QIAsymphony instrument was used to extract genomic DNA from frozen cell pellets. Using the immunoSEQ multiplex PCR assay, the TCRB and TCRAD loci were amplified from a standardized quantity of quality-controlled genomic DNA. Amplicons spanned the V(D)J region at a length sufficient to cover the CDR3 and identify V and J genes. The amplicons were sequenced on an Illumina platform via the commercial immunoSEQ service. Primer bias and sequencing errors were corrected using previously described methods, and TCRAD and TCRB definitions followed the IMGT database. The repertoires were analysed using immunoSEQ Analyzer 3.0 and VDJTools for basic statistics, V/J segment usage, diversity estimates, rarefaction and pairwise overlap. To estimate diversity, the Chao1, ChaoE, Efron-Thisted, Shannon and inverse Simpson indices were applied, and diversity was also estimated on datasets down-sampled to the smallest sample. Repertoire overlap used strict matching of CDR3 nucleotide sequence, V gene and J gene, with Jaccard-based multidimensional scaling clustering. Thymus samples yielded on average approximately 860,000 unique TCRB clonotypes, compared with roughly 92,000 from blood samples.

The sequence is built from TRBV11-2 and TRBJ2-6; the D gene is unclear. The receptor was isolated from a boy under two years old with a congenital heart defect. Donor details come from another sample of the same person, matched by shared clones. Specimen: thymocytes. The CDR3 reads CASSLGVSSGANVLTF. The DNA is TGTGCCAGCAGCTTAGGAGTGAGCTCTGGGGCCAACGTCCTGACTTTC.